The next 14 T cell receptor beta chains were all read from a single sample in a study of shared clonotypes between healthy human individuals (dated by TCRdb to about 2020). The protocol used for the library was the immunoSEQ multiplex PCR assay. Sourced from immuneACCESS, this table was stored by TCRdb with only in-frame sequences that have V and J called. A share of the clones is absent; for the studies checked, an unresolved V gene accounts for under half, and the remainder has no known explanation. The sample profile shows some 1 million clones; 75% of them were found once. The biggest ten clones account for roughly 1.5% of the sample. The sequencing sample was made of memory CD4+ T cells sorted from blood. Reading the label with the study, this specimen's cell subset or site is: CD45RA-negative fraction. The receptors come from a man aged 18 to 30 in good health.

This sequence joins TRBV30 and TRBJ2-6; TRBD1 matches at 8 bases. The germline V gene encodes CDR1 GTSNPN and CDR2 SVGIG (reference sequence). The CDR3 has 15 residues. V was pared by 4 bases and J by 3 bases, with 5 bases of the junction left unmatched. The CDR3 protein is CAWIETGGGANVLTF. The CDR3 nucleotides read TGTGCCTGGATTGAAACAGGGGGTGGGGCCAACGTCCTGACTTTC.

Comments on this clone: The same CDR3 can be traced to other DNA sequences in this sample. The CDR3 nucleotides read TGTGCCAGCAGCTTGGATAGTGGGAATTCACCCCTCCACTTT. Translated, it gives CASSLDSGNSPLHF. The rearrangement joins TRBV5-4 to TRBJ1-6; D is uncertain. Germline loops: CDR1 SGHNT, CDR2 YYREEE (reference sequence). The ends were cut back, 0 bases at V and 7 bases at J, with 8 bases in the middle. The CDR3 covers 14 residues.

The rearrangement links TRBV28 to TRBJ1-2; tentative D call: TRBD1 (5 bases). V lost 8 bases, J lost 4 bases, and 11 bases lay in between. This CDR3 comprises 12 residues. CDR1 and CDR2 (germline): MDHEN, SYDVKM. DNA for the CDR3: TGTGCCAGCGGCAGGGAATCCTATGGCTACACCTTC. Its protein product is CASGRESYGYTF.

The rearrangement uses TRBV30 and TRBJ1-6, with D possibly TRBD1 on 6 matching bases. Trimming cost V 4 bases and J 6 bases, with 10 bases left between them. Germline V lookup: CDR1 GTSNPN, CDR2 SVGIG (reference sequence). CDR3 size: 13 residues. The CDR3 nucleotides are TGTGCCTGGAAACAGGGAGGTAATTCACCCCTCCACTTT. It is translated as CAWKQGGNSPLHF. Using reference TRBV30 and TRBJ1-6 for the parts outside the CDR3, the full variable domain is SQTIHQWPATLVQPVGSPLSLECTVEGTSNPNLYWYRQAAGRGLQLLFYSVGIGQISSEVPQNLSASRPQDRQFILSSKKLLLSDSGFYLCAWKQGGNSPLHFGNGTRLTVT.

This clone was counted a few times. This rearrangement joins TRBV5-1 to TRBJ1-4; 7 bases are shared with TRBD1. The CDR3 consists of 15 residues. With V trimmed by 5 bases and J by 5 bases, 9 bases remained unmatched. Germline CDR1 is SGHRS and CDR2 is YFSETQ. Here the CDR3 reads CASRQGQNSNEKLFF. As DNA, the CDR3 is TGCGCCAGCAGACAGGGACAGAACTCCAATGAAAAACTGTTTTTT.

The chain is built from TRBV6-6 and TRBJ2-7, with a possible D match to TRBD1 (6 bases). The V and J ends lost 5 bases and 0 bases respectively, with 11 bases between them. The CDR3 has 14 residues. Germline lookup yields CDR1 MNHNY and CDR2 SVGAGI (reference sequence). CDR3 sequence: CASSTDRFSYEQYF. The CDR3 DNA reads as TGTGCCAGCAGTACTGACAGGTTCTCCTACGAGCAGTACTTC.

The CDR3 spells CASSFLAGSYNEQFF. CDR3 DNA sequence: TGTGCCAGCAGTTTTCTAGCGGGTTCCTACAATGAGCAGTTCTTC. V usage is TRBV6-6 and J usage is TRBJ2-1, with 8 bases identical to TRBD2. CDR1 and CDR2 (germline): MNHNY, SVGAGI (reference sequence). J lost 1 base, V lost 4 bases, and 3 bases had no gene match. The CDR3 spans 15 residues.

The chain employs TRBV2 and TRBJ1-1; D perhaps matches TRBD1 (5 bases). Germline V gene sequence: CDR1 SNHLY, CDR2 FYNNEI. The CDR3 consists of 13 residues. Trimming took off 8 bases at V and 0 bases at J, with 10 bases between the two ends. CDR3: CASGGLLNTEAFF. For the CDR3, the DNA is TGTGCCAGCGGGGGTTTACTGAACACTGAAGCTTTCTTT.

The rearrangement joins TRBV11-2 to TRBJ2-7; tentatively, D is TRBD1 (7 bases). This CDR3 spans 14 amino acids. V was trimmed by 5 bases and J by 3 bases, leaving 14 bases between them. Germline CDR1 and CDR2: SGHAT and FQNNGV. The CDR3 is CASSPRQGLYEQYF. In DNA, the CDR3 is TGTGCCAGCAGCCCACGACAGGGACTCTACGAGCAGTACTTC.

The chain carries TRBV18 and TRBJ2-1, with 7 bases lining up with TRBD1. CDR3 length: 15 amino acids. Germline lookup yields CDR1 KGHSH and CDR2 LQKENI. The junction had 5 bases not matched to a gene; V was cut back by 6 bases and J by 0 bases. In nucleotides, the CDR3 is TGTGCCAGCTCCTTACAGGGGACCTCCTACAATGAGCAGTTCTTC. Encoded protein: CASSLQGTSYNEQFF.

Note on this clone: At one of its ends the junction is not consistent with the germline gene, which may arise from a read error. This chain links TRBV5-1 with TRBJ2-5, with a tentative D call TRBD1 (5 bases). The CDR3 spans 13 residues. Looked up from germline, CDR1 is SGHRS and CDR2 is YFSETQ. Written as DNA, the CDR3 is TGCGCCAGCAGCTCTCACGGACAAGGGACCCAGTACTTC. It codes for CASSSHGQGTQYF.

The rearrangement joins TRBV5-5 to TRBJ1-4, with 10 bases matching TRBD1. Germline V gene lookup returns CDR1 SGHKS and CDR2 YYEKEE (reference sequence). Trimming cost V 3 bases and J 3 bases; bases outside gene matches: 5. The CDR3 has 16 amino acids. The CDR3 DNA follows: TGTGCCAGCAGCTGGGGACAGGGGATGGCTAATGAAAAACTGTTTTTT. This translates into CASSWGQGMANEKLFF.

The rearrangement uses TRBV2 and TRBJ2-7, with no clear D. V was shortened by 5 bases and J by 1 base, with 12 bases between the two germline ends. CDR3 length equals 14 residues. Germline CDR1 and CDR2: SNHLY and FYNNEI. The DNA of the CDR3 is TGTGCCAGCAGTAGTCAAGGCCCATCCTACGAGCAGTACTTC. This translates into CASSSQGPSYEQYF.

This clone was seen at least ten times. The chain links TRBV6-5 to TRBJ2-7, with 7 positions matching TRBD1. The CDR3 runs to 13 residues. Germline trimming cut 6 bases from V and 6 bases from J; bases unmatched to any gene: 8. Per germline, CDR1 MNHEY and CDR2 SVGAGI. CDR3 in amino acids: CASSQTGSGEQYF. CDR3 coding DNA: TGTGCCAGCAGCCAGACAGGGTCCGGCGAGCAGTACTTC.